This entry lists 14 T cell receptor beta chains sequenced from one sample in a study of blood T cell repertoires in COVID-19. Data came from immunoSEQ multiplex PCR; TCRdb stores just in-frame clones and leaves some out. The sample has around 150,000 clones; about 93% are singletons. The sample taken for sequencing was peripheral blood. These TCRs come from a woman aged 45-65 years with acute or convalescent COVID-19.

This chain uses TRBV27 with TRBJ2-1, with 12 bases fitting TRBD2. The CDR3 spans 15 residues. Trimming removed 4 bases from V and 5 bases from J; junction bases left unmatched: 3. Germline-derived CDR1 and CDR2 are MNHEY and SMNVEV (reference sequence). The CDR3 spells CASSSLAGGDNEQFF. CDR3 DNA: TGTGCCAGCAGTTCTCTAGCGGGAGGGGACAATGAGCAGTTCTTC.

The CDR3 DNA sequence: TGTGCCATCAGTGACCGACAGGCGTATGGCTACACCTTC. It encodes CAISDRQAYGYTF. V usage is TRBV10-3 and J usage is TRBJ1-2, with D maybe TRBD1 (6 bases). V shed 3 bases and J shed 5 bases, with 10 bases lying between them. Germline CDR1 reads ENHRY; CDR2 reads SYGVKD. The CDR3 spans 13 residues.

The chain uses TRBV6-5 and TRBJ1-2; 8 bases fit TRBD1. The V gene's germline CDR1 is MNHEY and CDR2 SVGAGI. CDR3 length: 14 amino acids. V was clipped by 6 bases and J by 4 bases; unmatched bases: 7. The CDR3 region has the DNA TGTGCCAGCAGGGAGACAGGGGCCAGCTATGGCTACACCTTC. It specifies CASRETGASYGYTF.

The chain employs TRBV18 and TRBJ1-1; 9 nucleotides match TRBD1. With V trimmed by 7 bases and J by 3 bases, 6 bases remained unmatched. The germline CDR1 and CDR2 sequences are KGHSH and LQKENI. This CDR3 is built from 14 residues. The CDR3 reads CASLGTGSDTEAFF. The DNA for the CDR3 is TGTGCCAGCTTGGGGACAGGGAGCGACACTGAAGCTTTCTTT.

This chain links TRBV6-5 with TRBJ1-5; maybe TRBD1 (6 bases). V was shortened by 2 bases and J by 1 base, with 9 bases between the two germline ends. The germline gives CDR1 MNHEY, CDR2 SVGAGI. This CDR3 region has 15 residues. CDR3 sequence: CASSYMRGSNQPQHF. CDR3 coding DNA: TGTGCCAGCAGTTACATGAGGGGGAGCAATCAGCCCCAGCATTTT.

As concerns this clone: The junction shows a germline mismatch at one end, possibly a read error. The chain's CDR3 is CASTLDRGQGTQYF. The CDR3 DNA is TGTGCCAGCACCCTCGACAGGGGGCAAGGGACCCAGTACTTC. The V gene is TRBV5-4, the J gene TRBJ2-5, with 10 bases identical to TRBD1. The CDR3 is 14 amino acids. Per the germline V gene, CDR1 is SGHNT and CDR2 is YYREEE (reference sequence).

This chain uses TRBV5-8 with TRBJ2-5, with D unresolved. Trimming stripped 0 bases from V and 4 bases from J, with 10 bases between. The CDR3 contains 14 residues. Germline V CDR1 and CDR2: SGHTS, YDEGEE. In DNA, the CDR3 is TGTGCCAGCAGCTTGGGACAAGGATTAGAGACCCAGTACTTC. Its translation: CASSLGQGLETQYF.

The chain employs TRBV11-2 and TRBJ2-3, with D possibly TRBD2 on 5 matching bases. Trimming left V 5 bases short and J 5 bases short, with 29 bases between. The germline gives CDR1 SGHAT, CDR2 FQNNGV. CDR3 length: 19 amino acids. The CDR3 loop reads CASSPKAGLEGDNQDTQYF. CDR3 DNA sequence: TGTGCCAGCAGCCCCAAAGCCGGTCTTGAGGGAGATAATCAAGATACGCAGTATTTT.

The chain links TRBV21-1 to TRBJ2-1; the table's D call of TRBD2 was not tested on the DNA. TRBV21-1 is a pseudogene. This CDR3 is built from 15 residues. The CDR3 region is CASSKSSRSYNEQFF. The CDR3 DNA reads as TGTGCCAGCAGCAAGTCTAGTAGGTCCTACAATGAGCAGTTCTTC.

The CDR3 is CASSKKGGDGNYGYTF. The CDR3 DNA is TGTGCCAGCAGCAAAAAAGGAGGGGACGGAAACTATGGCTACACCTTC. V usage is TRBV21-1 and J usage is TRBJ1-2. TRBV21-1 is a recognized pseudogene. CDR3 size: 16 residues.

The chain is built from TRBV10-3 and TRBJ2-7; possible D gene TRBD2, 6 bases. Germline V gives CDR1 ENHRY, CDR2 SYGVKD. The CDR3 is 17 amino acids. V lost 3 bases, J lost 0 bases, and 18 bases lay in between. CDR3 DNA sequence: TGTGCCATCAGTGACGTTTTTAGCGGAGCAAACTCCTACGAGCAGTACTTC. It is translated as CAISDVFSGANSYEQYF.

V usage is TRBV19 and J usage is TRBJ1-5; 7 bases agree with TRBD1. With 7 bases clipped from V and 7 bases from J, the junction kept 16 bases outside the gene matches. This CDR3 has 16 residues. CDR1 and CDR2 from the germline V gene are LNHDA and SQIVND (reference sequence). The CDR3 loop is CASTMGLTGNGQPQHF. In DNA, the CDR3 is TGTGCCAGTACTATGGGGTTGACAGGGAATGGCCAGCCCCAGCATTTT.

The rearrangement uses TRBV3-1 (or the pseudogene TRBV3-2) and TRBJ1-5; D call uncertain. Germline values: CDR1 LGHDT, CDR2 YNNKEL (reference sequence). CDR3 size: 15 residues. Trimming left V 3 bases short and J 4 bases short, with 13 bases between. CDR3 nucleotide sequence: TGTGCCAGCAGCCATGCAGGATCCTTTAATCAGCCCCAGCATTTT. It translates to CASSHAGSFNQPQHF.

The rearrangement joins TRBV29-1 to TRBJ1-2; D is unclear. V was pared by 4 bases and J by 5 bases, with 8 bases between. This CDR3 is 11 amino acids long. CDR1 SQVTM and CDR2 ANQGSEA come from the germline V gene. Here the CDR3 reads CSVVSRYGYTF. The CDR3 region has the DNA TGCAGCGTTGTGTCACGGTATGGCTACACCTTC.